This TCR beta chain stems from a study of T cell responses to AZD1222 COVID-19 vaccine. Assay: immunoSEQ multiplex PCR; the TCRdb copy retains only in-frame clones and omits some. The data show about 48,000 clones, around nine tenths seen once. Germline CDR1 is SGHVS and CDR2 is FNYEAQ. This CDR3 has 14 residues. V was clipped by 0 bases and J by 5 bases, with 10 bases between them. The material sequenced was peripheral blood, taken 28 days after the second AZD1222 dose. The genes are TRBV7-6 and TRBJ1-1, with TRBD1 as a possible D gene (5 bases). The receptor was isolated from an adult who received the AZD1222 COVID-19 vaccine. CDR3 amino acids: CASSLAGGQTEAFF. The CDR3 DNA reads as TGTGCCAGCAGCTTAGCGGGGGGTCAGACTGAAGCTTTCTTT.